This T cell receptor beta chain originates from a study of blood T cell repertoires in COVID-19. The CDR3 runs to 15 residues. CDR1 and CDR2 (germline): SGHAT, FQNNGV. With 6 bases removed from V and 7 bases from J, the gap between germline ends came to 22 bases. Method: immunoSEQ multiplex PCR; TCRdb's copy keeps in-frame clones and lacks some. The table has hundreds of thousands of clones, around 90% seen once. The age range of participants was 18 to 89 years, with residence in about 25 US areas. The sequence was obtained from a man aged 55-75 years who had recovered from COVID-19. The sample was PBMCs or T cells enriched from blood (not recorded which). The genes are TRBV11-2 and TRBJ2-7; D is perhaps TRBD1 (5 bases). CDR3 sequence (DNA): TGTGCCAGCAGTCTCCAGGGAAGAGGTACTTGGGAGCAGTACTTC. This encodes CASSLQGRGTWEQYF.